This T cell receptor beta chain was sequenced in a study of cytomegalovirus exposure and HLA in healthy donors. Comment on this clone: Its target is unknown.

This CDR3 is 14 amino acids long. The germline V gene encodes CDR1 LNHDA and CDR2 SQIVND (reference sequence). V was pared by 6 bases and J by 2 bases, with 4 bases of the junction left unmatched. Some clones are missing from TCRdb's copy, which holds only in-frame ones; the method was immunoSEQ multiplex PCR. The repertoire has around 400,000 clones, roughly 90% of them found once; the top ten carry 0.65% to 0.95%. The donors were part of the validation cohort of fewer than 150 subjects. That cohort was separate from the first cohort, which comprised 700 or so subjects. Study-wide results and caveats: According to the study, about 180 TCR beta chains were cytomegalovirus-associated. It was reported that the classifier diagnosed cytomegalovirus status with high specificity and sensitivity in both the original and validation cohorts.

The clonotype comes from a woman between 18 and 30 years old in good health and CMV-seronegative. The sample taken for sequencing was PBMCs. The chain employs TRBV19 and TRBJ1-3; 7 bases are a match to TRBD1. The CDR3, as DNA: TGTGCCAGTAGCGGACAGGTTGCTGGAAACACCATATATTTT. Its protein is CASSGQVAGNTIYF.